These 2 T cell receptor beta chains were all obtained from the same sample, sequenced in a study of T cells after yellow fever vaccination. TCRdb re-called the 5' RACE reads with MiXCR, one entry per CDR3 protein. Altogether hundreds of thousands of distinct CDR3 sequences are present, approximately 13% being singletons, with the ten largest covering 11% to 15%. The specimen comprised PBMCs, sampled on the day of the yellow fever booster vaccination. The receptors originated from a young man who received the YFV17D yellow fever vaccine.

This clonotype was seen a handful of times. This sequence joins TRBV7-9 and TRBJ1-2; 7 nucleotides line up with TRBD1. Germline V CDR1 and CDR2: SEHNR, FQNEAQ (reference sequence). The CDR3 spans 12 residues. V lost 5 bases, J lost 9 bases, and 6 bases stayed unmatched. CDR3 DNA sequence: TGTGCCAGCAGCACACGACAGGGTCGCTACACCTTC. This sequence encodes CASSTRQGRYTF.

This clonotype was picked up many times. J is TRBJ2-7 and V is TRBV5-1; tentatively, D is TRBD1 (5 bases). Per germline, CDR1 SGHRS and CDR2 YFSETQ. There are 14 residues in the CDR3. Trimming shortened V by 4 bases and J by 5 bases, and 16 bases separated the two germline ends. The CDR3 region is CASSAYQGFHEQYF. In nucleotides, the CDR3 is TGCGCCAGCAGCGCGTATCAGGGATTCCACGAGCAGTACTTC.